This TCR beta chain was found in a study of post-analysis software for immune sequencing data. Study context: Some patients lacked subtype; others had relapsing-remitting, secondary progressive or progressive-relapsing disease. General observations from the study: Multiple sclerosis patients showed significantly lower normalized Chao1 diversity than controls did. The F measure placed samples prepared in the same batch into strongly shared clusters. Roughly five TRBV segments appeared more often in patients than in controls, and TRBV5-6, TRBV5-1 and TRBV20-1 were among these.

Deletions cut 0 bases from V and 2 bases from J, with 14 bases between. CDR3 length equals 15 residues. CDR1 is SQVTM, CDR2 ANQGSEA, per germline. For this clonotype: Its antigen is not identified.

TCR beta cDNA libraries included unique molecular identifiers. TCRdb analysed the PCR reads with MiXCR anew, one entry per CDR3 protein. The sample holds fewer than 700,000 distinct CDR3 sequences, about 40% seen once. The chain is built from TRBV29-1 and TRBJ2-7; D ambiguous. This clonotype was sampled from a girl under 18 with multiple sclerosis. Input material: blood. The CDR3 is CSVEDLRTIPYEQYF. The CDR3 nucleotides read TGCAGCGTTGAAGACCTGCGAACGATCCCCTACGAGCAGTACTTC.